A selection of T cell receptor beta chains follows, all from one sample in a study of blood T cell repertoires in COVID-19. Generated by immunoSEQ multiplex PCR, the TCRdb table keeps only in-frame clones and is missing some. The sample includes hundreds of thousands of clones, over 70% seen only once; the top ten take about 7.4%. Sequencing was performed on peripheral blood. The receptors come from a woman between 50 and 59 years old with acute or convalescent COVID-19. The CDR3 runs from the conserved cysteine through the conserved F or W. The D gene is left open where the match is weak. Clone size, where shown, is once, few, many, or a class for clones that have expanded.

j_call: TRBJ2-1
d_call: -
v_call: TRBV5-1
clone_size: -
cdr3_aa: CASSEGQSFEQFF
cdr3_nt: TGCGCCAGCAGCGAGGGTCAGTCTTTTGAGCAGTTCTTC

j_call: TRBJ2-3
d_call: -
v_call: TRBV3-1/TRBV3-2
clone_size: -
cdr3_aa: CASSQREFTDTQYF
cdr3_nt: TGTGCCAGCAGCCAAAGGGAGTTCACAGATACGCAGTATTTT

j_call: TRBJ2-5
d_call: TRBD2
v_call: TRBV28
clone_size: -
cdr3_aa: CASSSSPLTSGQETQYF
cdr3_nt: TGTGCCAGCAGTTCCTCCCCCCTTACTAGCGGACAAGAGACCCAGTACTTC

j_call: TRBJ2-7
d_call: TRBD1
v_call: TRBV5-6
clone_size: -
cdr3_aa: CASSPQDRSAYEQYF
cdr3_nt: TGTGCCAGCAGCCCCCAGGACAGGTCAGCCTACGAGCAGTACTTC

j_call: TRBJ2-1
d_call: -
v_call: TRBV24-1
clone_size: -
cdr3_aa: CATSEFQTGTNEQFF
cdr3_nt: TGTGCCACCAGTGAATTTCAAACAGGGACCAATGAGCAGTTCTTC

j_call: TRBJ2-5
d_call: TRBD2
v_call: TRBV25-1
clone_size: -
cdr3_aa: CASRPLAGRTQETQYF
cdr3_nt: TGTGCCAGCAGACCCTTAGCGGGACGAACCCAAGAGACCCAGTACTTC

j_call: TRBJ2-7
d_call: -
v_call: TRBV7-2
clone_size: -
cdr3_aa: CASSLGPGLWSYEQYF
cdr3_nt: TGTGCCAGCAGCTTAGGGCCGGGACTTTGGTCCTACGAGCAGTACTTC

j_call: TRBJ1-1
d_call: TRBD1
v_call: TRBV14
clone_size: -
cdr3_aa: CASSQVTGTANTEAFF
cdr3_nt: TGTGCCAGCAGCCAAGTAACCGGGACAGCAAACACTGAAGCTTTCTTT

j_call: TRBJ2-1
d_call: -
v_call: TRBV15
clone_size: -
cdr3_aa: CATSRDLGGALDEQFF
cdr3_nt: TGTGCCACCAGCAGAGATTTGGGGGGTGCCCTCGATGAGCAGTTCTTC

j_call: TRBJ1-3
d_call: TRBD1
v_call: TRBV5-6
clone_size: -
cdr3_aa: CASSSRDRGRVGNTIYF
cdr3_nt: TGTGCCAGCAGCTCCCGGGACAGGGGGCGGGTTGGAAACACCATATATTTT

j_call: TRBJ2-5
d_call: TRBD1
v_call: TRBV5-6
clone_size: few
cdr3_aa: CASSETGGMYQETQYF
cdr3_nt: TGTGCCAGCAGCGAGACAGGGGGCATGTACCAAGAGACCCAGTACTTC

j_call: TRBJ2-1
d_call: TRBD2
v_call: TRBV2
clone_size: -
cdr3_aa: CASSVRGLAGGNEQFF
cdr3_nt: TGTGCCAGCAGTGTAAGAGGACTAGCGGGAGGCAATGAGCAGTTCTTC

j_call: TRBJ2-7
d_call: TRBD2
v_call: TRBV7-9
clone_size: -
cdr3_aa: CASSLGLAGTYEQYF
cdr3_nt: TGTGCCAGCAGCTTAGGACTAGCGGGAACCTACGAGCAGTACTTC

j_call: TRBJ2-2
d_call: TRBD1
v_call: TRBV9
clone_size: -
cdr3_aa: CASSPRTGGYTGELFF
cdr3_nt: TGTGCCAGCAGCCCCAGGACAGGGGGCTACACCGGGGAGCTGTTTTTT

j_call: TRBJ2-6
d_call: TRBD1
v_call: TRBV4-2
clone_size: -
cdr3_aa: CASSRSGGRGANVLTF
cdr3_nt: TGTGCCAGCAGCCGTTCAGGGGGCAGGGGGGCCAACGTCCTGACTTTC

j_call: TRBJ1-6
d_call: -
v_call: TRBV11-2
clone_size: once
cdr3_aa: CASSLVGSSYNSPLHF
cdr3_nt: TGTGCCAGCAGCTTAGTTGGCAGCTCCTATAATTCACCCCTCCACTTT

j_call: TRBJ2-2
d_call: -
v_call: TRBV19
clone_size: -
cdr3_aa: CASREVGTGELFF
cdr3_nt: TGTGCCAGTAGGGAGGTCGGCACCGGGGAGCTGTTTTTT

j_call: TRBJ2-2
d_call: -
v_call: TRBV5-6
clone_size: few
cdr3_aa: CASSLGWGPAGELFF
cdr3_nt: TGTGCCAGCAGCTTGGGATGGGGGCCCGCCGGGGAGCTGTTTTTT

j_call: TRBJ2-7
d_call: -
v_call: TRBV28
clone_size: -
cdr3_aa: CASSSSVYEQYF
cdr3_nt: TGTGCCAGCAGTTCCTCAGTCTACGAGCAGTACTTC

j_call: TRBJ2-3
d_call: -
v_call: TRBV6-5
clone_size: -
cdr3_aa: CASRGAPDTQYF
cdr3_nt: TGTGCCAGCAGGGGGGCCCCAGATACGCAGTATTTT

j_call: TRBJ2-1
d_call: TRBD2
v_call: TRBV3-1/TRBV3-2
clone_size: -
cdr3_aa: CASSQNGLAGGPYNEQFF
cdr3_nt: TGTGCCAGCAGCCAAAACGGACTAGCGGGAGGGCCTTACAATGAGCAGTTCTTC

j_call: TRBJ1-1
d_call: -
v_call: TRBV6-5
clone_size: -
cdr3_aa: CASIFGGARYTEAFF
cdr3_nt: TGTGCCAGCATATTTGGGGGGGCCCGATACACTGAAGCTTTCTTT

j_call: TRBJ2-2
d_call: -
v_call: TRBV28
clone_size: -
cdr3_aa: CASRGNTGELFF
cdr3_nt: TGTGCCAGTAGGGGGAACACCGGGGAGCTGTTTTTT

j_call: TRBJ2-7
d_call: TRBD2
v_call: TRBV28
clone_size: -
cdr3_aa: CATSTSYSYEQYF
cdr3_nt: TGTGCCACTTCGACTAGCTACTCCTACGAGCAGTACTTC

j_call: TRBJ2-7
d_call: -
v_call: TRBV24-1
clone_size: -
cdr3_aa: CATSDLRLGGNTSYEQYF
cdr3_nt: TGTGCCACCAGTGATTTGAGGCTGGGGGGAAATACGTCCTACGAGCAGTACTTC

j_call: TRBJ2-7
d_call: -
v_call: TRBV20-1
clone_size: -
cdr3_aa: CSAPREVEQYF
cdr3_nt: TGCAGTGCTCCCCGGGAAGTCGAGCAGTACTTC

j_call: TRBJ2-5
d_call: TRBD2
v_call: TRBV9
clone_size: -
cdr3_aa: CASSVERTSGRGETQYF
cdr3_nt: TGTGCCAGCAGCGTAGAACGGACTAGCGGGAGAGGGGAGACCCAGTACTTC

j_call: TRBJ2-7
d_call: TRBD2
v_call: TRBV6-5
clone_size: -
cdr3_aa: CATTSGGSYEQYF
cdr3_nt: TGTGCCACCACTAGCGGGGGTTCCTACGAGCAGTACTTC

j_call: TRBJ2-7
d_call: TRBD2
v_call: TRBV10-1
clone_size: -
cdr3_aa: CASSTSGRAHEQYF
cdr3_nt: TGCGCCAGTTCGACTAGCGGGAGGGCCCATGAGCAGTACTTC

j_call: TRBJ2-3
d_call: TRBD1
v_call: TRBV5-5
clone_size: -
cdr3_aa: CASSLTGGVPDTQYF
cdr3_nt: TGTGCCAGCAGCTTGACAGGGGGCGTCCCGGATACGCAGTATTTT

j_call: TRBJ2-7
d_call: -
v_call: TRBV5-6
clone_size: -
cdr3_aa: CASSFTYEQYF
cdr3_nt: TGTGCCAGCAGCTTCACCTACGAGCAGTACTTC

j_call: TRBJ2-3
d_call: TRBD2
v_call: TRBV19
clone_size: -
cdr3_aa: CASGEASGFLTDTQYF
cdr3_nt: TGTGCCAGTGGAGAGGCTAGCGGGTTTTTAACAGATACGCAGTATTTT

j_call: TRBJ2-7
d_call: TRBD2
v_call: TRBV4-2
clone_size: -
cdr3_aa: CASSQDTSGTYEQYF
cdr3_nt: TGTGCCAGCAGCCAAGATACTAGCGGGACCTACGAGCAGTACTTC

j_call: TRBJ2-1
d_call: TRBD1
v_call: TRBV19
clone_size: -
cdr3_aa: CASSRLGGAEQFF
cdr3_nt: TGTGCCAGTAGTAGGTTAGGGGGCGCTGAGCAGTTCTTC

j_call: TRBJ2-1
d_call: -
v_call: TRBV3-1/TRBV3-2
clone_size: -
cdr3_aa: CASSQVREEGPSLNNEQFF
cdr3_nt: TGTGCCAGCAGCCAAGTGCGGGAAGAGGGGCCCTCACTTAACAATGAGCAGTTCTTC

j_call: TRBJ1-2
d_call: -
v_call: TRBV6-6
clone_size: -
cdr3_aa: CASSYTGQTNYGYTF
cdr3_nt: TGTGCCAGCAGTTACACCGGACAGACTAACTATGGCTACACCTTC

j_call: TRBJ2-7
d_call: -
v_call: TRBV18
clone_size: -
cdr3_aa: CASSPSGPRREQYF
cdr3_nt: TGTGCCAGCTCACCAAGCGGTCCACGGAGGGAGCAGTACTTC

j_call: TRBJ2-5
d_call: TRBD2
v_call: TRBV9
clone_size: -
cdr3_aa: CASSVRSRLAGYQETQYF
cdr3_nt: TGTGCCAGCAGCGTACGTTCCCGACTAGCGGGGTACCAAGAGACCCAGTACTTC

j_call: TRBJ2-2
d_call: TRBD2
v_call: TRBV6-5
clone_size: -
cdr3_aa: CASSRRASGTGELFF
cdr3_nt: TGTGCCAGCAGTCGTCGGGCTAGCGGCACCGGGGAGCTGTTTTTT

j_call: TRBJ1-1
d_call: -
v_call: TRBV19
clone_size: -
cdr3_aa: CASSIDLISGAEAFF
cdr3_nt: TGTGCCAGTAGTATAGATTTAATTTCGGGTGCTGAAGCTTTCTTT

j_call: TRBJ1-1
d_call: TRBD1
v_call: TRBV29-1
clone_size: once
cdr3_aa: CSVSLLQGRDTEAFF
cdr3_nt: TGCAGCGTTTCATTGTTACAGGGGAGAGACACTGAAGCTTTCTTT

j_call: TRBJ1-6
d_call: -
v_call: TRBV2
clone_size: -
cdr3_aa: CASSEGTSLPLHF
cdr3_nt: TGTGCCAGCAGTGAAGGGACAAGTCTACCCCTCCACTTT

j_call: TRBJ1-5
d_call: -
v_call: TRBV12-3/TRBV12-4
clone_size: -
cdr3_aa: CASSLSWGQPQHF
cdr3_nt: TGTGCCAGCAGTTTGAGTTGGGGCCAGCCCCAGCATTTT

j_call: TRBJ1-3
d_call: -
v_call: TRBV6-5
clone_size: -
cdr3_aa: CASRGGTAGNTIYF
cdr3_nt: TGTGCCAGCAGAGGCGGGACTGCTGGAAACACCATATATTTT

j_call: TRBJ1-3
d_call: -
v_call: TRBV5-1
clone_size: -
cdr3_aa: CASSLQGDSGNTIYF
cdr3_nt: TGCGCCAGCAGCTTGCAAGGGGACTCCGGAAACACCATATATTTT

j_call: TRBJ2-1
d_call: -
v_call: TRBV6-6
clone_size: -
cdr3_aa: CASSPVFNEQFF
cdr3_nt: TGTGCCAGCAGTCCGGTATTCAATGAGCAGTTCTTC